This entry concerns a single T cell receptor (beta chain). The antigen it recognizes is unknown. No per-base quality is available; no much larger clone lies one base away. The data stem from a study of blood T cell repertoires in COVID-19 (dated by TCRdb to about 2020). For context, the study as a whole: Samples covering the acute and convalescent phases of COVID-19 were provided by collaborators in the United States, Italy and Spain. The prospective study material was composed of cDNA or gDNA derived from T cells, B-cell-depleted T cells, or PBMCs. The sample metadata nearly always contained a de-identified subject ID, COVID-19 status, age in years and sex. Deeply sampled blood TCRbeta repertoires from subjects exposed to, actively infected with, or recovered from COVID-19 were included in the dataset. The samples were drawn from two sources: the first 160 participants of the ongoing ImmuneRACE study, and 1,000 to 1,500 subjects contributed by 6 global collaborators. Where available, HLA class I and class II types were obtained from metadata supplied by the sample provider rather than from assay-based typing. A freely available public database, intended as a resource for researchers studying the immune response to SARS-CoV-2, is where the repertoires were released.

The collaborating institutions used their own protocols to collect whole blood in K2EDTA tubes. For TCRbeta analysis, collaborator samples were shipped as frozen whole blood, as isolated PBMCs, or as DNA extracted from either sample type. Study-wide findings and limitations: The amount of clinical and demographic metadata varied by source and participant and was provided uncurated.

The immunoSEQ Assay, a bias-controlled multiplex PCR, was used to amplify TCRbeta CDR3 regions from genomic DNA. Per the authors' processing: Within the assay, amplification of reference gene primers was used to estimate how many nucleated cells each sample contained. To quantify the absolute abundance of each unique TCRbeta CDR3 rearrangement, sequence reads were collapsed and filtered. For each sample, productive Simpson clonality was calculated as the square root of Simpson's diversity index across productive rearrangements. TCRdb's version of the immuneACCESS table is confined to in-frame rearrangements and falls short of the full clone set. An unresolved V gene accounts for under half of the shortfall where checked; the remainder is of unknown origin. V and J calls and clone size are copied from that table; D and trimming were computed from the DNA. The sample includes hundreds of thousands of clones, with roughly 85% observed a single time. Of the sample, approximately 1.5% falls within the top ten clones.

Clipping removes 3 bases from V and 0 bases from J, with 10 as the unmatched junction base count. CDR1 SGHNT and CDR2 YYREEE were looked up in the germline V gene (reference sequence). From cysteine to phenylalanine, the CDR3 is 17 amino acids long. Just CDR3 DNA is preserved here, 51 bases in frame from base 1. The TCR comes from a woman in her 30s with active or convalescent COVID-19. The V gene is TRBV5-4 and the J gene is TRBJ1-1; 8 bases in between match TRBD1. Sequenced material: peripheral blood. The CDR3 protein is CASSWGQGAGMNTEAFF. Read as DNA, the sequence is TGTGCCAGCAGCTGGGGGCAGGGGGCGGGCATGAACACTGAAGCTTTCTTT.